This T cell receptor (beta chain) was profiled in a study of shared clonotypes between healthy human individuals. Study outcomes and limitations: A small donor pool kept down the genetic and exposure-history diversity that was represented.

A note on this clone: Its antigen is undetermined.

CDR3 size: 16 residues. The V end lost 4 bases, the J end lost 0 bases, and 16 bases lay between the germline ends. Germline CDR1 SGHDT, CDR2 YYEEEE. Method: immunoSEQ multiplex PCR; TCRdb's copy keeps in-frame clones and lacks some. The table has 2.3 million or so clones, just over 90% seen once; the top ten hold 0.39%. Sequenced input: naive CD4+ T cells from PBMCs. Subset noted: CD45RA+ positively selected. The clonotype comes from a man aged 18 to 29 in good health. Some clones in this sample may be carry-over from other donors' samples. This chain joins TRBV5-6 and TRBJ1-1; no reliable D call. The CDR3 DNA reads TGTGCCAGCAGCCCCGTAGGAGGACGGGTGAACACTGAAGCTTTCTTT. It yields the protein CASSPVGGRVNTEAFF.